This TCR beta chain was recorded in a study of blood T cell repertoires in COVID-19 (dated by TCRdb to 2018 to 2020). Concerning the study at large: Samples from collaborators originated in the United States, Italy and Spain and spanned both the acute and convalescent phases of COVID-19. Nearly every sample came with metadata listing a de-identified subject ID, COVID-19 status, age in years and sex. Where available, HLA class I and class II types were obtained from metadata supplied by the sample provider rather than from assay-based typing. The repertoires were released in a freely available public database meant as a resource for research on the immune response to SARS-CoV-2. The material from the prospective study consisted of cDNA or gDNA derived from T cells, B-cell-depleted T cells, or PBMCs. The samples were drawn from two sources: the first 160 participants of the ongoing ImmuneRACE study, and about 1,300 subjects contributed by 6 global collaborators. The dataset comprised deeply sampled blood TCRbeta repertoires from subjects exposed to, actively infected with, or recovered from COVID-19.

Results and caveats for the whole study, not just this receptor: Clinical and demographic metadata were provided uncurated, with the amount varying by source and participant.

Participants in the prospective study were aged roughly 18 to 100 years, lived in approximately 26 United States geographic areas, and enrolled through a virtual design. To assign participants to cohorts, the prospective study relied on clinical history that participants themselves reported in a screening survey and a study questionnaire. Recovered participants in ImmuneRACE Cohort 3 were defined as having two consecutive negative NP/OP PCR tests, clearance from a healthcare professional, or resolution of symptoms. In the prospective study, whole blood, serum and a nasopharyngeal or oropharyngeal swab were collected from each participant by mobile phlebotomists. Participants in the prospective study had the option to provide additional blood draws and questionnaires over a roughly 2-month period. Prospective study blood samples were shipped either frozen or at room temperature before DNA extraction.

The immunoSEQ Assay, a bias-controlled multiplex PCR, was used to amplify TCRbeta CDR3 regions from genomic DNA. From the authors' description of their analysis: The number of nucleated cells in each sample was estimated by amplification of reference gene primers within the assay. To quantify the absolute abundance of each unique TCRbeta CDR3 rearrangement, sequence reads were collapsed and filtered. For each sample, productive Simpson clonality was calculated as the square root of Simpson's diversity index over productive rearrangements. In its TCRdb copy, this immuneACCESS table keeps in-frame sequences only and misses some clones. Where compared with another copy, unresolved V genes explain less than half of these, and the others have no known cause. Clone size and the V and J calls come from that table; the DNA yielded D and trimming. This sample gives fewer than 450,000 clones in total; approximately 84% of them show up just once. Of the sample, 1% falls within the top ten clones.

Comment on this clone: Its recognized antigen is unknown. Base qualities are not provided; no much larger clone lies one nucleotide away.

Material for sequencing was PBMCs or T cells enriched from blood (not recorded which). The sequence derives from a woman aged 25 to 39 who had recovered from COVID-19.

The bases are TGTGCCAGCAGCTTAGGGGCAGGGTTGAGCGAGCAGTACTTC. Translation gives CASSLGAGLSEQYF. This receptor chain uses TRBV7-8 and TRBJ2-7, with TRBD1 perhaps the D gene, on 5 matching bases. V is cut by 1 base and J by 6 bases, and the space between the germline ends is 13 bases. The CDR3 measures 14 amino acids from cysteine to phenylalanine. CDR3 DNA is the only sequence kept; it has 42 bases, read in frame from the first base. CDR1 SGHVS and CDR2 FQNEAQ were looked up in the germline V gene.